These T cell receptor beta chains were read from a single sample in a study of blood T cell repertoires in COVID-19. The method was immunoSEQ multiplex PCR; TCRdb's version includes in-frame clones alone and lacks a portion of them. The sample lists 55,000 to 65,000 clones; less than 90% were seen once. The sample taken for sequencing was peripheral blood. The receptors originated from a man older than 75 in a cohort sampled during active COVID-19. Both conserved end residues are part of each CDR3. A D gene is named only where the DNA matches it firmly. Size tells how often a clone was seen (once, few, many) or the class of an expanded clone, and some rows leave it out.

v_call: TRBV5-6
clone_size: once
d_call: TRBD1
j_call: TRBJ2-7
cdr3_aa: CASSFPGQGYEQYF
cdr3_nt: TGTGCCAGCAGCTTCCCGGGACAGGGCTACGAGCAGTACTTC

v_call: TRBV28
clone_size: .
d_call: .
j_call: TRBJ1-1
cdr3_aa: CASSGQRGDTEAFF
cdr3_nt: TGTGCCAGCAGCGGACAGCGAGGCGACACTGAAGCTTTCTTT

v_call: TRBV3-1/TRBV3-2
clone_size: once
d_call: TRBD2
j_call: TRBJ2-1
cdr3_aa: CASSQETSGRASEQFF
cdr3_nt: TGTGCCAGCAGCCAGGAGACTAGCGGGAGGGCCTCTGAGCAGTTCTTC

v_call: TRBV28
clone_size: .
d_call: .
j_call: TRBJ1-5
cdr3_aa: CASRPRVRGTQPQHF
cdr3_nt: TGTGCCAGCAGACCCCGCGTCAGGGGAACCCAGCCCCAGCATTTT

v_call: TRBV4-3
clone_size: .
d_call: .
j_call: TRBJ1-4
cdr3_aa: CASSQEGARVSNEKLFF
cdr3_nt: TGCGCCAGCAGCCAAGAAGGGGCCCGGGTCTCAAATGAAAAACTGTTTTTT

v_call: TRBV9
clone_size: .
d_call: .
j_call: TRBJ2-5
cdr3_aa: CASSALGGTQETQYF
cdr3_nt: TGTGCCAGCAGCGCCCTCGGCGGGACCCAAGAGACCCAGTACTTC

v_call: TRBV12-5
clone_size: .
d_call: TRBD2
j_call: TRBJ2-3
cdr3_aa: CASGPPGLAGATQYF
cdr3_nt: TGTGCTAGTGGTCCACCTGGACTAGCGGGAGCTACGCAGTATTTT

v_call: TRBV6-6
clone_size: .
d_call: .
j_call: TRBJ2-4
cdr3_aa: CAIPREVKNIQYF
cdr3_nt: TGTGCCATCCCGCGGGAAGTCAAAAACATTCAGTACTTC

v_call: TRBV5-1
clone_size: .
d_call: .
j_call: TRBJ2-1
cdr3_aa: CASSSRDWSDEQFF
cdr3_nt: TGCGCCAGCAGCTCCCGGGACTGGAGCGATGAGCAGTTCTTC

v_call: TRBV7-2
clone_size: .
d_call: .
j_call: TRBJ2-7
cdr3_aa: CASSPYSSSYEQYF
cdr3_nt: TGTGCCAGCAGCCCTTACTCTAGCTCCTACGAGCAGTACTTC

v_call: TRBV27
clone_size: .
d_call: TRBD1
j_call: TRBJ2-7
cdr3_aa: CASRGQGTYEQYF
cdr3_nt: TGTGCCAGCAGGGGACAGGGAACCTACGAGCAGTACTTC

v_call: TRBV11-2
clone_size: .
d_call: TRBD2
j_call: TRBJ2-3
cdr3_aa: CASSLGSAGSTDTQYF
cdr3_nt: TGTGCCAGCAGCTTAGGCTCAGCGGGATCGACAGATACGCAGTATTTT

v_call: TRBV7-9
clone_size: .
d_call: .
j_call: TRBJ2-3
cdr3_aa: CASSRQGSADTQYF
cdr3_nt: TGTGCCAGCAGCCGGCAGGGGTCGGCAGATACGCAGTATTTT

v_call: TRBV5-1
clone_size: .
d_call: .
j_call: TRBJ2-1
cdr3_aa: CASSISGDEQFF
cdr3_nt: TGCGCCAGCAGTATATCCGGGGATGAGCAGTTCTTC

v_call: TRBV28
clone_size: once
d_call: TRBD1
j_call: TRBJ1-2
cdr3_aa: CASSPSDRANYGYTF
cdr3_nt: TGTGCCAGCAGCCCATCGGACAGGGCTAACTATGGCTACACCTTC

v_call: TRBV6-4
clone_size: .
d_call: .
j_call: TRBJ2-3
cdr3_aa: CASSVTGTDTQYF
cdr3_nt: TGTGCCAGCAGTGTAACCGGGACAGATACGCAGTATTTT

v_call: TRBV6-2/TRBV6-3
clone_size: .
d_call: .
j_call: TRBJ2-2
cdr3_aa: CASSSGTNTGELFF
cdr3_nt: TGTGCCAGCAGTTCGGGGACTAACACCGGGGAGCTGTTTTTT

v_call: TRBV25-1
clone_size: .
d_call: .
j_call: TRBJ2-5
cdr3_aa: CASSDTVQETQYF
cdr3_nt: TGTGCCAGCAGTGATACTGTTCAAGAGACCCAGTACTTC

v_call: TRBV30
clone_size: few
d_call: .
j_call: TRBJ2-7
cdr3_aa: CAHGRGFYEQYF
cdr3_nt: TGTGCACATGGGCGCGGGTTCTACGAGCAGTACTTC

v_call: TRBV6-5
clone_size: .
d_call: .
j_call: TRBJ2-6
cdr3_aa: CASSYSRGGANVLTF
cdr3_nt: TGTGCCAGCAGTTACAGCCGAGGTGGGGCCAACGTCCTGACTTTC

v_call: TRBV6-6
clone_size: once
d_call: .
j_call: TRBJ2-7
cdr3_aa: CASSYGGTHYEQYF
cdr3_nt: TGTGCCAGCAGTTACGGGGGCACTCACTACGAGCAGTACTTC

v_call: TRBV2
clone_size: .
d_call: TRBD2
j_call: TRBJ2-7
cdr3_aa: CASSELSGRAWEQYF
cdr3_nt: TGTGCCAGCAGTGAACTTAGCGGGAGGGCCTGGGAGCAGTACTTC

v_call: TRBV3-1/TRBV3-2
clone_size: .
d_call: TRBD2
j_call: TRBJ2-7
cdr3_aa: CASSQGIAGGSYEQYF
cdr3_nt: TGTGCCAGCAGCCAAGGAATAGCGGGGGGATCCTACGAGCAGTACTTC

v_call: TRBV7-3
clone_size: .
d_call: .
j_call: TRBJ1-1
cdr3_aa: CASSPTGNTEAFF
cdr3_nt: TGTGCCAGCAGCCCAACCGGGAACACTGAAGCTTTCTTT

v_call: TRBV5-4
clone_size: few
d_call: TRBD2
j_call: TRBJ2-7
cdr3_aa: CASRAGPYEQYF
cdr3_nt: TGTGCCAGCAGAGCGGGGCCCTACGAGCAGTACTTC

v_call: TRBV27
clone_size: .
d_call: TRBD2
j_call: TRBJ2-2
cdr3_aa: CASRRAGVNTGELFF
cdr3_nt: TGTGCCAGCAGGAGAGCGGGAGTGAACACCGGGGAGCTGTTTTTT

v_call: TRBV12-3/TRBV12-4
clone_size: .
d_call: TRBD1
j_call: TRBJ2-5
cdr3_aa: CASRRTGDETQYF
cdr3_nt: TGTGCCAGCAGAAGGACAGGGGATGAGACCCAGTACTTC

v_call: TRBV29-1
clone_size: .
d_call: TRBD1
j_call: TRBJ2-2
cdr3_aa: CSSRGTGVTGELFF
cdr3_nt: TGCAGCTCCCGCGGGACAGGGGTCACCGGGGAGCTGTTTTTT

v_call: TRBV6-4
clone_size: once
d_call: TRBD1
j_call: TRBJ1-1
cdr3_aa: CASSLTGGTEAFF
cdr3_nt: TGTGCCAGCAGTCTGACAGGGGGCACTGAAGCTTTCTTT

v_call: TRBV6-2/TRBV6-3
clone_size: .
d_call: TRBD1
j_call: TRBJ1-2
cdr3_aa: CASSDGQGWGYTF
cdr3_nt: TGTGCCAGCAGTGACGGACAGGGATGGGGCTACACCTTC

v_call: TRBV7-6
clone_size: .
d_call: TRBD1
j_call: TRBJ2-2
cdr3_aa: CASSLLGQGANGELFF
cdr3_nt: TGTGCCAGCAGCTTACTGGGACAGGGGGCAAACGGGGAGCTGTTTTTT

v_call: TRBV21-1
clone_size: .
d_call: .
j_call: TRBJ1-3
cdr3_aa: CASSKGGRSSGNTIYF
cdr3_nt: TGTGCCAGCAGCAAAGGGGGGCGGAGCTCTGGAAACACCATATATTTT

v_call: TRBV5-1
clone_size: once
d_call: TRBD2
j_call: TRBJ2-3
cdr3_aa: CASSLTGTSRTDTQYF
cdr3_nt: TGCGCCAGCAGCTTAACCGGGACTAGCCGCACAGATACGCAGTATTTT

v_call: TRBV11-2
clone_size: once
d_call: TRBD1
j_call: TRBJ2-2
cdr3_aa: CASSQDRVTGELFF
cdr3_nt: TGTGCCAGCAGCCAGGACAGGGTAACCGGGGAGCTGTTTTTT

v_call: TRBV27
clone_size: .
d_call: TRBD1
j_call: TRBJ1-5
cdr3_aa: CASAPTQGAGQPQHF
cdr3_nt: TGTGCCAGCGCACCTACCCAGGGGGCGGGTCAGCCCCAGCATTTT

v_call: TRBV19
clone_size: .
d_call: TRBD2
j_call: TRBJ2-3
cdr3_aa: CASSIGTSGTHTDTQYF
cdr3_nt: TGTGCCAGTAGTATAGGGACTAGCGGGACCCACACAGATACGCAGTATTTT

v_call: TRBV5-6
clone_size: .
d_call: .
j_call: TRBJ1-4
cdr3_aa: CASSGIGSENEKLFF
cdr3_nt: TGTGCCAGCAGCGGGATAGGGAGCGAGAATGAAAAACTGTTTTTT

v_call: TRBV7-7
clone_size: .
d_call: TRBD2
j_call: TRBJ2-2
cdr3_aa: CASSLGGGPTGELFF
cdr3_nt: TGTGCCAGCAGCTTAGGCGGGGGGCCCACCGGGGAGCTGTTTTTT

v_call: TRBV5-1
clone_size: .
d_call: .
j_call: TRBJ1-1
cdr3_aa: CASSPNSNTEAFF
cdr3_nt: TGCGCCAGCAGCCCGAACAGCAACACTGAAGCTTTCTTT

v_call: TRBV2
clone_size: .
d_call: .
j_call: TRBJ1-2
cdr3_aa: CASSEGQGSYYGYTF
cdr3_nt: TGTGCCAGCAGTGAAGGGCAGGGGAGTTACTATGGCTACACCTTC

v_call: TRBV27
clone_size: .
d_call: TRBD1
j_call: TRBJ1-1
cdr3_aa: CASRHGTALMNTEAFF
cdr3_nt: TGTGCCAGCAGGCACGGGACAGCCCTTATGAACACTGAAGCTTTCTTT

v_call: TRBV5-4
clone_size: .
d_call: .
j_call: TRBJ2-2
cdr3_aa: CASSLDLRAGTGELFF
cdr3_nt: TGTGCCAGCAGCTTGGACCTGCGGGCCGGCACCGGGGAGCTGTTTTTT

v_call: TRBV7-2
clone_size: few
d_call: .
j_call: TRBJ2-7
cdr3_aa: CASSLAPEKQYF
cdr3_nt: TGTGCCAGCAGCTTAGCGCCGGAGAAGCAGTACTTC

v_call: TRBV5-1
clone_size: .
d_call: TRBD1
j_call: TRBJ2-5
cdr3_aa: CASSLSTGKRETQYF
cdr3_nt: TGCGCCAGCAGTTTATCGACAGGGAAGAGAGAGACCCAGTACTTC

v_call: TRBV5-6
clone_size: .
d_call: TRBD2
j_call: TRBJ2-7
cdr3_aa: CASSLRLAGAEQYF
cdr3_nt: TGTGCCAGCAGCTTGAGATTAGCGGGAGCCGAGCAGTACTTC

v_call: TRBV6-2/TRBV6-3
clone_size: .
d_call: .
j_call: TRBJ1-1
cdr3_aa: CASSPDSVTEAFF
cdr3_nt: TGTGCCAGCAGCCCCGATTCGGTAACTGAAGCTTTCTTT

v_call: TRBV2
clone_size: .
d_call: .
j_call: TRBJ1-4
cdr3_aa: CASRETDTTNEKLFF
cdr3_nt: TGTGCCAGCAGGGAGACCGATACAACTAATGAAAAACTGTTTTTT